These 13 T cell receptor beta chains came from one sample sequenced in a study of radiation and T cells in renal cell carcinoma. As to time point: blood 4 weeks post-SBRT, at nephrectomy. Treatment given: 15 Gy SBRT to primary tumor, nephrectomy 4 weeks later. Profiling relied on immunoSEQ multiplex PCR, and the TCRdb table lists in-frame clones only, not all of them. Of about 78,000 clones listed, 80% to 90% are singletons. Sequencing was performed on blood, taken from a patient whose treatment included radiotherapy and nephrectomy. The receptors were gathered from a woman in her seventies with renal cell carcinoma.

This sequence joins TRBV9 and TRBJ2-3; 10 bases line up with TRBD2. There are 16 residues in the CDR3. Germline CDR1 SGDLS, CDR2 YYNGEE. V gave up 0 bases and J gave up 2 bases; unmatched junction bases: 3. The CDR3 DNA reads TGTGCCAGCAGCGTAGTAGCGGGGGGACACACAGATACGCAGTATTTT. It is translated as CASSVVAGGHTDTQYF.

The gene calls are TRBV5-1 and TRBJ2-7; no clear D gene. V lost 5 bases and J 0 bases, leaving 15 bases between the germline ends. This CDR3 comprises 15 residues. From germline, CDR1 is SGHRS and CDR2 YFSETQ. The CDR3, as DNA: TGCGCCAGCAGGATCCTCTGGGGAAACTCCTACGAGCAGTACTTC. This sequence encodes CASRILWGNSYEQYF.

The table lists this clone with a few counts. The rearrangement links TRBV7-9 to TRBJ1-1, with no clear D. Trimming took off 4 bases at V and 11 bases at J, with 11 bases between the two ends. CDR1 SEHNR and CDR2 FQNEAQ come from the germline V gene (reference sequence). This CDR3 has 11 amino acids. The CDR3 DNA reads as TGTGCCAGCAGCTCCCGTGAGAGGGCTTTCTTT. Amino acid sequence: CASSSRERAFF.

V usage is TRBV20-1 and J usage is TRBJ2-5; a weak D match, TRBD1 (6 bases). CDR3 size: 11 residues. Germline V gene data show CDR1 as DFQATT and CDR2 as SNEGSKA (reference sequence). Trimming took 6 bases from V and 4 from J, leaving 9 bases between them. The CDR3 DNA is TGCAGTGCCATAGGGGGAGAGACCCAGTACTTC. It encodes CSAIGGETQYF.

CDR3 sequence (DNA): TGTGCCACCAGCAGAGAATTGGGAGACCTAGGCACTGAAGCTTTCTTT. Protein: CATSRELGDLGTEAFF. The V call is TRBV15, the J call TRBJ1-1; D is unclear. The germline V and J ends were trimmed by 0 bases and 4 bases, with 15 bases remaining between them. The germline gives CDR1 LNHNV, CDR2 YYDKDF (reference sequence). The CDR3 covers 16 residues.

The chain links TRBV6-6 to TRBJ2-3, with unresolved D. Deletions cut 7 bases from V and 2 bases from J, with 7 bases between. This CDR3 is built from 12 residues. The germline CDR1 and CDR2 sequences are MNHNY and SVGAGI (reference sequence). The CDR3 DNA follows: TGTGCCAGCAAGGGTATCACAGATACGCAGTATTTT. Residues: CASKGITDTQYF.

The chain is built from TRBV6-1 and TRBJ2-3, with D unclear. The germline CDR1 and CDR2 sequences are MNHNS and SASEGT. This CDR3 has 18 amino acids. Trimming stripped 0 bases from V and 4 bases from J, with 20 bases between. CDR3 bases: TGTGCCAGCAGTGAAGCGCTTCGGCCCCTTGGAAGCGCAGATACGCAGTATTTT. Protein product: CASSEALRPLGSADTQYF.

Only one count was recorded for this clone. The gene calls are TRBV2 and TRBJ2-2, with D perhaps TRBD1 (5 bases). V dropped 11 bases and J dropped 0 bases, with 13 bases sitting between them. The CDR3 is 14 residues long. CDR1 and CDR2 from the germline V gene are SNHLY and FYNNEI. The CDR3 spells CALKGAPNTGELFF. DNA for the CDR3: TGTGCCCTCAAAGGGGCTCCGAACACCGGGGAGCTGTTTTTT.

This clone was found once. The chain combines TRBV4-1 with TRBJ1-6, with D possibly matching TRBD1 (5 bases). There are 16 residues in the CDR3. The germline gives CDR1 MGHRA, CDR2 YSYEKL. Trimming left V 3 bases short and J 1 base short, with 10 bases between. CDR3 nucleotides: TGCGCCAGCAGCCATGTCAGGGCTTCCTATAATTCACCCCTCCACTTT. It yields the protein CASSHVRASYNSPLHF.

The table lists this clone with a count of one. At one of its ends the junction is not consistent with the germline gene, which may arise from a read error. The chain recombines TRBV7-7 with TRBJ2-5; no reliable D call. The V gene's germline CDR1 is SSHAT and CDR2 FNYEAQ (reference sequence). The CDR3 runs to 15 residues. CDR3 coding DNA: TGTGCTAGCAGCCAAAGTTCCCGCCCCCAAGAGACCCAGTACTTC. It specifies CASSQSSRPQETQYF.

The chain links TRBV4-1 to TRBJ1-5; no clear D. The CDR3 covers 15 residues. V was cut by 3 bases and J by 0 bases, with 9 bases left in between. Germline V gene sequence: CDR1 MGHRA, CDR2 YSYEKL. The DNA for the CDR3 is TGCGCCAGCAGCCAGGGAGACATTAGCAATCAGCCCCAGCATTTT. Its protein product is CASSQGDISNQPQHF.

This chain connects TRBV5-5 to TRBJ1-6; D ambiguous. Trimming took off 1 base at V and 6 bases at J, with 5 bases between the two ends. This CDR3 comprises 13 residues. The V gene's germline CDR1 is SGHKS and CDR2 YYEKEE (reference sequence). The CDR3 bases are TGTGCCAGCAGCTTGAAGGGTAATTCACCCCTCCACTTT. This codes for CASSLKGNSPLHF.

This clone was picked up a small number of times. For the CDR3, the DNA is TGTGCCAGCAGCGATCCCGGGACAGTTGGAAACACCATATATTTT. This encodes CASSDPGTVGNTIYF. The chain couples TRBV7-9 to TRBJ1-3, with TRBD1 identical over 7 bases. CDR3 length: 15 residues. Germline loops: CDR1 SEHNR, CDR2 FQNEAQ (reference sequence). V was pared by 5 bases and J by 3 bases, with 7 bases of the junction left unmatched. The full variable domain, rest sourced from reference TRBV7-9 and TRBJ1-3, is DTGVSQNPRHKITKRGQNVTFRCDPISEHNRLYWYRQTLGQGPEFLTYFQNEAQLEKSRLLSDRFSAERPKGSFSTLEIQRTEQGDSAMYLCASSDPGTVGNTIYFGEGSWLTVV.